The sequence of this T cell receptor (beta chain) was determined in a study of shared clonotypes between healthy human individuals. Germline values: CDR1 SGHTA, CDR2 FQGTGA. The CDR3 sequence is 19 residues long. V lost 2 bases and J lost 0, with 20 bases in between. General study points: Few donors restricted represented genetic and exposure-history diversity.

This clone has only one observation. Its cognate antigen is unknown. Every unsorted PBMC PCR replicate was loaded with 250 to 300 ng DNA, around 30,000 T cell genomes. Unsorted PBMC DNA underwent sequencing on ten immunoSEQ deep assay plates. Libraries were prepared by immunoSEQ multiplex PCR; TCRdb keeps only in-frame clonotypes and omits some of them. Of hundreds of thousands of clones in the sample, roughly 80% were seen once. The chain joins TRBV7-3 to TRBJ1-5; TRBD1 is a possible D gene (6 bases). Sequencing was performed on PBMCs. This sequence originates from a woman between 40 and 55 years old in good health. Some clones in this sample may be carry-over from other donors' samples. The CDR3 coding sequence is TGTGCCAGCAGCTTAGAACAGGGACACCAATTATATAGCAATCAGCCCCAGCATTTT. Translating it yields CASSLEQGHQLYSNQPQHF.